Detailed here is one T cell receptor (beta chain). The data stem from a study of T cells in tuberculosis. In the study overall: A South African cohort included IGRA-negative adolescents, latently infected IGRA-positive adolescents and adults with active tuberculosis.

Clones were sequenced by immunoSEQ multiplex PCR, and TCRdb holds only the in-frame ones, with some missing. The sample yields some 20,000 clones, 75% to 90% seen once. The sequence came from a donor aged 10-29 years with latent tuberculosis or without tuberculosis infection. The sequencing input was PBMCs.

DNA of the CDR3: TGCGCCAGCAGTGACCTTGGACAGGGCTACGAGCAGTACTTC. Protein product: CASSDLGQGYEQYF. The chain has TRBV10-2 and TRBJ2-7, with 8 nucleotides matching TRBD1. The CDR3 totals 14 residues. Germline CDR1 and CDR2: WSHSY and SAAADI. Losses at the gene ends were 3 bases for V and 3 bases for J; bases not matched to a gene: 4.